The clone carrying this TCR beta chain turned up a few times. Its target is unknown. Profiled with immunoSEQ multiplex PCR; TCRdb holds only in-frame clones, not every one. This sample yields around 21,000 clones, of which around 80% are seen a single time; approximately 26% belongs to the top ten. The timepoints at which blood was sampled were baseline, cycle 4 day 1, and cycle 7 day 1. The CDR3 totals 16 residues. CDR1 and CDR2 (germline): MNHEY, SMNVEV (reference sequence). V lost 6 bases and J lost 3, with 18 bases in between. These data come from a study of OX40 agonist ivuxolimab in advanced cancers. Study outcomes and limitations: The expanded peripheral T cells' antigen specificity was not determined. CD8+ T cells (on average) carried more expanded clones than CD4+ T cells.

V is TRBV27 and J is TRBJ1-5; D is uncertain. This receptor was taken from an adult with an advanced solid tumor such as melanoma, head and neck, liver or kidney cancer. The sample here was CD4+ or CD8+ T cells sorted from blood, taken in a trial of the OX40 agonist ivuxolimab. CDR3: CASREGSGTINQPQHF. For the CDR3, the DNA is TGTGCCAGCAGGGAAGGGTCCGGTACAATCAATCAGCCCCAGCATTTT.